The following is a TCR beta chain sequence with its context. The antigen is unknown. Additional DNA sequences in this sample encode the identical CDR3. Donors showed nominal health when sampled, although they likely had unrecorded immune exposures. The PCR ran on 60 Vbeta and 13 Jbeta primers. TCRdb's table, derived via immunoSEQ multiplex PCR, lists solely in-frame clones and lacks some. The sample has roughly 230,000 clones; over 75% are singletons. This specimen belongs to a study of cytomegalovirus exposure and HLA in healthy donors. General study findings and limits: It was shown in a later analysis that HLA-associated TCR beta chains were more clonally expanded than other, equally common chains. In a later analysis, TCR beta V- and J-gene trimming was associated with a missense DCLRE1C variant. Some public TCRs appeared in many individuals, while most sequences were rare.

The CDR3 is 15 residues long. V lost 3 bases to trimming and J lost 8 bases, with 19 bases between them. CDR1 is SNHLY, CDR2 FYNNEI, per germline. The sample taken for sequencing was PBMCs. V usage is TRBV2 and J usage is TRBJ1-2; D not resolved. This receptor was identified in a boy under 18 in good health and CMV-seronegative. The CDR3 sequence is CASSEREQTTQGYTF. The CDR3, as DNA: TGTGCCAGCAGTGAGCGGGAGCAAACTACACAGGGCTACACCTTC.